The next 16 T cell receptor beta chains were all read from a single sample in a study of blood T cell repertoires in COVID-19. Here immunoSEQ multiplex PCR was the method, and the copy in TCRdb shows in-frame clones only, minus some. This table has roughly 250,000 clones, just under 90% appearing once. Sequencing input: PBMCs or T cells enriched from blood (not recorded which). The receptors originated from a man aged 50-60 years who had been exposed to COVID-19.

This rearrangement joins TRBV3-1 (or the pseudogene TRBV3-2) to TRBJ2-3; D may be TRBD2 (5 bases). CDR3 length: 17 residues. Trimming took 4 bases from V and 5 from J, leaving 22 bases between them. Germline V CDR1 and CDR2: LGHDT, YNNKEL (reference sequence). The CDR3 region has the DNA TGTGCCAGCAGCCCAACTCCGAGCGGCCCCATGGAAGATACGCAGTATTTT. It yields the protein CASSPTPSGPMEDTQYF.

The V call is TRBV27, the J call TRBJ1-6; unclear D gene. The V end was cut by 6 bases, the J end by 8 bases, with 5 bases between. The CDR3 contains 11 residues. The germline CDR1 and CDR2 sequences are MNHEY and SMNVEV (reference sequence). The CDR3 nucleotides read TGTGCCAGCAGCCCATATTCACCCCTCCACTTT. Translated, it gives CASSPYSPLHF.

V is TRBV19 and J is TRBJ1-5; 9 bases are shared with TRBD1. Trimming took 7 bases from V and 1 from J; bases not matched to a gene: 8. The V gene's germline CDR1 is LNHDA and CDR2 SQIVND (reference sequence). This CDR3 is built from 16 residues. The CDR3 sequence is CASTRTGEGSNQPQHF. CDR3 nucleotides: TGTGCCAGTACCCGGACAGGGGAGGGAAGCAATCAGCCCCAGCATTTT.

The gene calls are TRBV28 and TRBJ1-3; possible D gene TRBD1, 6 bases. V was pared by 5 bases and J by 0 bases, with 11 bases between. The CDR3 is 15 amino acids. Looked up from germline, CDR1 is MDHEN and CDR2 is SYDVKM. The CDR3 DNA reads TGTGCCAGCAGTCTGGACAGCAACTCTGGAAACACCATATATTTT. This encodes CASSLDSNSGNTIYF.

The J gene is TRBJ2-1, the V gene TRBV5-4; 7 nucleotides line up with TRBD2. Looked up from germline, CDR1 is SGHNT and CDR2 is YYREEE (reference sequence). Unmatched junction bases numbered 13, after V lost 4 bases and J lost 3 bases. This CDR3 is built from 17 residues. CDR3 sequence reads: CASSPRGRAWGYNEQFF. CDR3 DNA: TGTGCCAGCAGCCCCCGGGGGAGGGCTTGGGGCTACAATGAGCAGTTCTTC. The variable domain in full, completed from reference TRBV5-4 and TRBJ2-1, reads ETGVTQSPTHLIKTRGQQVTLRCSSQSGHNTVSWYQQALGQGPQFIFQYYREEENGRGNFPPRFSGLQFPNYSSELNVNALELDDSALYLCASSPRGRAWGYNEQFFGPGTRLTVL.

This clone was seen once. CDR3 bases: TGTGCCAGCAGCGTCGGACAGGGCTCGGAAAAACTGTTTTTT. This gives the protein CASSVGQGSEKLFF. The rearrangement uses TRBV9 and TRBJ1-4, with 8 bases that match TRBD1. This CDR3 has 14 amino acids. Germline V gene lookup returns CDR1 SGDLS and CDR2 YYNGEE. With V trimmed by 2 bases and J by 8 bases, 5 bases remained unmatched.

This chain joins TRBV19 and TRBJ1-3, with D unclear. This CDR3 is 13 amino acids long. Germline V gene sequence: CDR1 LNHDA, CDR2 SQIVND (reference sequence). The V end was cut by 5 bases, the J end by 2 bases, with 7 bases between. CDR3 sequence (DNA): TGTGCCAGTAGTCAATACACTGGAAACACCATATATTTT. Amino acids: CASSQYTGNTIYF.

CDR3 amino acids: CASSQVGGQDYEQYF. CDR3 DNA sequence: TGTGCCAGCAGCCAAGTCGGGGGACAGGATTACGAGCAGTACTTC. This chain joins TRBV3-1 (or the pseudogene TRBV3-2) and TRBJ2-7; 8 nucleotides align to TRBD1. Germline values: CDR1 LGHDT, CDR2 YNNKEL (reference sequence). Germline trimming cut 1 base from V and 4 bases from J; bases unmatched to any gene: 6. This CDR3 has 15 amino acids.

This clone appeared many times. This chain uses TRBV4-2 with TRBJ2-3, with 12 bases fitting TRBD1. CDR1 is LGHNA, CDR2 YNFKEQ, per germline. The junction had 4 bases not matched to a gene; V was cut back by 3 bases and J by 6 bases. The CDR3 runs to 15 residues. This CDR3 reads CASSHGTGGADTQYF. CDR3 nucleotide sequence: TGTGCCAGCAGCCACGGGACAGGGGGCGCGGATACGCAGTATTTT.

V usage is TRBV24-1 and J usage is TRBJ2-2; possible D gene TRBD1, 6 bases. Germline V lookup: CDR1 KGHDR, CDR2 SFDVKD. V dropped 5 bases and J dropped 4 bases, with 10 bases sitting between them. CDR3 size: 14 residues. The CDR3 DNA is TGTGCCACCAGTGTGACAGGATCCACCGGGGAGCTGTTTTTT. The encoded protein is CATSVTGSTGELFF.

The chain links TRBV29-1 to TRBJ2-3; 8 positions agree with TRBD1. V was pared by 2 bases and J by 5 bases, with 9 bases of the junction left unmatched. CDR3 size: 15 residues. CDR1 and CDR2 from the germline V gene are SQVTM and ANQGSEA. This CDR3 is CSVEFGQGGGDTQYF. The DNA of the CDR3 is TGCAGCGTTGAATTTGGACAGGGAGGAGGAGATACGCAGTATTTT.

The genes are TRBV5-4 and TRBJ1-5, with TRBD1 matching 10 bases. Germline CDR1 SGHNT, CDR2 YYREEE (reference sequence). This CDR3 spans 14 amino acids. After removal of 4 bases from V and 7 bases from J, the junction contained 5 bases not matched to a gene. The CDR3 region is CASSAGQGTQPQHF. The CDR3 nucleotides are TGTGCCAGCAGCGCGGGACAGGGGACCCAGCCCCAGCATTTT.

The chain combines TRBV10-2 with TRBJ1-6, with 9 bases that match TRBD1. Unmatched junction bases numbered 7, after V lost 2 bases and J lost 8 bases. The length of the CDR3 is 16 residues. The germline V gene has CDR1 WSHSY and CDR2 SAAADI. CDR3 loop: CASSENRGPEDSPLHF. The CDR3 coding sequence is TGCGCCAGCAGTGAGAACAGGGGGCCCGAGGATTCACCCCTCCACTTT.

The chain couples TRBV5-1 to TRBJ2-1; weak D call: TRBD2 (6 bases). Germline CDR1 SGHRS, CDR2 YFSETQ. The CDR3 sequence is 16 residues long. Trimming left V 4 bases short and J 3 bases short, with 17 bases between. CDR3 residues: CASSPSGPGLYNEQFF. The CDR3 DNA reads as TGCGCCAGCAGCCCCTCAGGGCCGGGACTCTACAATGAGCAGTTCTTC.

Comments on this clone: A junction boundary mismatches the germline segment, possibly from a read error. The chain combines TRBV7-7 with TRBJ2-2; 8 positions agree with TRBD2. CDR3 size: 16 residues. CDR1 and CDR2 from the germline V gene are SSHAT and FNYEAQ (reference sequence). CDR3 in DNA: TGTGCTAGCAGCTTAGTCGCGGGGGGCCACACCGGGGAGCTGTTTTTT. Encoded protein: CASSLVAGGHTGELFF.

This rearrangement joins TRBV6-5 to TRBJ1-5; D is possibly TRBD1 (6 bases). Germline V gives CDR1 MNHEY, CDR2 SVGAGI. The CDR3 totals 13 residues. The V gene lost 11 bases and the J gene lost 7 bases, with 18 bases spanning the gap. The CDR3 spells CACGGLSGQPQHF. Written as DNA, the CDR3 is TGTGCCTGCGGGGGGCTAAGTGGCCAGCCCCAGCATTTT.